The clone carrying this TCR beta chain has at least ten counts. TCRdb re-called the 5' RACE reads with MiXCR, one entry per CDR3 protein. Of approximately 38,000 distinct CDR3 sequences listed, about 4.9% are singletons. Germline CDR1 SQVTM, CDR2 ANQGSEA. The CDR3 is made up of 13 amino acids. Trimming cost V 3 bases and J 5 bases, with 11 bases left between them. The data stem from a study of early T cells in non-severe SARS-CoV-2 infection. Sequenced material: whole blood. The V call is TRBV29-1, the J call TRBJ1-5, with a tentative D call TRBD1 (6 bases). This receptor was obtained from an adult who was a healthcare worker with PCR-confirmed SARS-CoV-2 infection or an uninfected control (not recorded which). The CDR3 sequence is CSVELDSDQPQHF. CDR3 coding DNA: TGCAGCGTTGAGTTGGACAGTGATCAGCCCCAGCATTTT.